This T cell receptor beta chain was retrieved from a study of cytomegalovirus exposure and HLA in healthy donors. The PCR used 60 Vbeta and 13 Jbeta primers. The assay was immunoSEQ multiplex PCR, and TCRdb's table has in-frame clones only and misses some. Of 150,000 to 170,000 clones listed, more than 75% are singletons. The study's findings and limits: Clonal expansion was found to be greater in HLA-associated TCR beta chains than in equally common others in a later analysis. The authors enumerated some 170 TCR beta chains as linked to cytomegalovirus. For most subjects, TCR beta sequences were reported to predict HLA-A and HLA-B alleles with accuracy. Analyses of presence and absence presupposed an approximately uniform sequencing depth across donors.

CDR3 length: 12 amino acids. Between the trimmed V and J ends, which lost 3 bases and 8 bases, there was a span of 11 bases. Germline V lookup: CDR1 SGDLS, CDR2 YYNGEE. Comments on this clone: What it binds is not known.

Sequencing was done on a sample of PBMCs. This chain joins TRBV9 and TRBJ1-2; D may be TRBD1 (6 bases). The sequence derives from a woman in her thirties or forties in good health and CMV-seropositive. CDR3: CASSGTARGYTF. The CDR3 DNA sequence: TGTGCCAGCAGCGGGACAGCTCGGGGCTACACCTTC. The full variable domain, its missing parts supplied by reference TRBV9 and TRBJ1-2, is DSGVTQTPKHLITATGQRVTLRCSPRSGDLSVYWYQQSLDQGLQFLIQYYNGEERAKGNILERFSAQQFPDLHSELNLSSLELGDSALYFCASSGTARGYTFGSGTRLTVV.